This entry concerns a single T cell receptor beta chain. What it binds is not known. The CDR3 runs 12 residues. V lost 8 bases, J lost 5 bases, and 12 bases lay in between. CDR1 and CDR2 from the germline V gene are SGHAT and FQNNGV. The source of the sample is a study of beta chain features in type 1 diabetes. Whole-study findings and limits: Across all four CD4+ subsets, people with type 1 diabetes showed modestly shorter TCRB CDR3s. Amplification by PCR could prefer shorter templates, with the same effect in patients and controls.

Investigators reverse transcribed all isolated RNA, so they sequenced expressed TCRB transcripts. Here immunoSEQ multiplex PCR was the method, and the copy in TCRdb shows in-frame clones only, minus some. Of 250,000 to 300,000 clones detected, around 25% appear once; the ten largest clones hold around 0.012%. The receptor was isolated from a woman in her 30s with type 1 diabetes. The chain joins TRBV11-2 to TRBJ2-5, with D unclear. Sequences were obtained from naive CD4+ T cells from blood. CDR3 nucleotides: TGTGCCAGCTCCGCAAACCGGGAGACCCAGTACTTC. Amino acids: CASSANRETQYF.